Listed below are T cell receptor beta chains from one sample, sequenced in a study of blood T cell repertoires in COVID-19. Method: immunoSEQ multiplex PCR; TCRdb's copy keeps in-frame clones and lacks some. The table records about 220,000 clones, 80% to 85% of them present only once. The sample taken for sequencing was peripheral blood. All receptors come from a woman aged 60-75 years with acute or convalescent COVID-19. Each CDR3 is given with its conserved first and last residue. D genes are given only for firm matches. The listing skips clone size in some rows; elsewhere it reads once, few, many or a size class.

clone_size: few
cdr3_length: 13
j_call: TRBJ1-4
d_call: .
v_call: TRBV29-1
cdr3_nt: TGCAGCGTTCGACAGGCCCCTAGAGAAAAACTGTTTTTT
cdr3_aa: CSVRQAPREKLFF

clone_size: .
cdr3_length: 13
j_call: TRBJ1-4
d_call: .
v_call: TRBV27
cdr3_nt: TGTGCCAGCAGCTTGAAAGGGGGTGAAAAACTGTTTTTT
cdr3_aa: CASSLKGGEKLFF

clone_size: .
cdr3_length: 14
j_call: TRBJ1-2
d_call: .
v_call: TRBV5-6
cdr3_nt: TGTGCCAGCCGTCTAAGTGTATCTAACTATGGCTACACCTTC
cdr3_aa: CASRLSVSNYGYTF

clone_size: few
cdr3_length: 11
j_call: TRBJ1-1
d_call: .
v_call: TRBV20-1
cdr3_nt: TGCAGTGCTGACAGGAACACTGAAGCTTTCTTT
cdr3_aa: CSADRNTEAFF

clone_size: .
cdr3_length: 14
j_call: TRBJ1-6
d_call: TRBD1
v_call: TRBV7-2
cdr3_nt: TGTGCCAGCAGCCAGGGACAGGGTCACTCACCCCTCCACTTT
cdr3_aa: CASSQGQGHSPLHF

clone_size: once
cdr3_length: 15
j_call: TRBJ1-1
d_call: .
v_call: TRBV10-1
cdr3_nt: TGCGCCACTCTATCGGAGAGGGAGATGAACACTGAAGCTTTCTTT
cdr3_aa: CATLSEREMNTEAFF

clone_size: once
cdr3_length: 14
j_call: TRBJ2-5
d_call: .
v_call: TRBV28
cdr3_nt: TGTGCCAGCAGTTTAAGGCCCCCAGGGGAGACCCAGTACTTC
cdr3_aa: CASSLRPPGETQYF

clone_size: .
cdr3_length: 17
j_call: TRBJ2-1
d_call: .
v_call: TRBV27
cdr3_nt: TGTGCCAGCAGTTTATGGGGCCAGGGCCCGATCTATGATGAGCAGTTCTTC
cdr3_aa: CASSLWGQGPIYDEQFF

clone_size: .
cdr3_length: 14
j_call: TRBJ2-3
d_call: .
v_call: TRBV11-2
cdr3_nt: TGTGCCAGCAGCATATCAGGGGGCACAGATACGCAGTATTTT
cdr3_aa: CASSISGGTDTQYF

clone_size: once
cdr3_length: 16
j_call: TRBJ1-2
d_call: TRBD1
v_call: TRBV30
cdr3_nt: TGTGCCTGGAGCCCGCCTAACAGGGGGCTTAACTATGGCTACACCTTC
cdr3_aa: CAWSPPNRGLNYGYTF

clone_size: .
cdr3_length: 14
j_call: TRBJ1-6
d_call: .
v_call: TRBV10-3
cdr3_nt: TGTGCCATCAGCGATCAGGACAATGGTTCACCCCTCCACTTT
cdr3_aa: CAISDQDNGSPLHF

clone_size: .
cdr3_length: 13
j_call: TRBJ2-7
d_call: .
v_call: TRBV7-9
cdr3_nt: TGTGCCAGCAGCTTAGCGGAGGGTTTCGAGCAGTACTTC
cdr3_aa: CASSLAEGFEQYF

clone_size: once
cdr3_length: 14
j_call: TRBJ1-6
d_call: .
v_call: TRBV2
cdr3_nt: TGTGCCAGCAGCCCCTCTACTAGAAATTCACCCCTCCACTTT
cdr3_aa: CASSPSTRNSPLHF

clone_size: .
cdr3_length: 18
j_call: TRBJ1-2
d_call: TRBD1
v_call: TRBV28
cdr3_nt: TGTGCCAGCAGTTCCCCCCGGGACAGGAGGGTCTCTAACTATGGCTACACCTTC
cdr3_aa: CASSSPRDRRVSNYGYTF

clone_size: .
cdr3_length: 13
j_call: TRBJ1-2
d_call: .
v_call: TRBV5-8
cdr3_nt: TGTGCCAGCAGCCTGGCGGGGGGTAATGGCTACACCTTC
cdr3_aa: CASSLAGGNGYTF

clone_size: .
cdr3_length: 13
j_call: TRBJ1-2
d_call: TRBD1
v_call: TRBV7-2
cdr3_nt: TGTGCCAGCAGCGAGGGGGCCAACTATGGCTACACCTTC
cdr3_aa: CASSEGANYGYTF

clone_size: .
cdr3_length: 14
j_call: TRBJ2-2
d_call: TRBD1
v_call: TRBV18
cdr3_nt: TGTGCCAGCTCGTTGACAGGGTACACCGGGGAGCTGTTTTTT
cdr3_aa: CASSLTGYTGELFF

clone_size: .
cdr3_length: 14
j_call: TRBJ2-7
d_call: TRBD1
v_call: TRBV7-2
cdr3_nt: TGTGCCAGCAGCCCGGGACAGGGGGATTGGGAGCAGTACTTC
cdr3_aa: CASSPGQGDWEQYF

clone_size: .
cdr3_length: 12
j_call: TRBJ2-5
d_call: .
v_call: TRBV11-3
cdr3_nt: TGTGCCAGCAGCTCAAACCAAGAGACCCAGTACTTC
cdr3_aa: CASSSNQETQYF

clone_size: once
cdr3_length: 18
j_call: TRBJ2-3
d_call: TRBD2
v_call: TRBV28
cdr3_nt: TGTGCCAGCAGTTTGGATAGCGGGGGGGCAAGGCTCACAGATACGCAGTATTTT
cdr3_aa: CASSLDSGGARLTDTQYF

clone_size: .
cdr3_length: 18
j_call: TRBJ2-3
d_call: TRBD2
v_call: TRBV29-1
cdr3_nt: TGCAGCGTTGATGGCTGGACTAGCGGGGGGGCCGTCCCAGATACGCAGTATTTT
cdr3_aa: CSVDGWTSGGAVPDTQYF

clone_size: .
cdr3_length: 15
j_call: TRBJ2-7
d_call: TRBD2
v_call: TRBV28
cdr3_nt: TGTGCCAGCAGCCCGACTAGCGGGGGGATGTACGAGCAGTACTTC
cdr3_aa: CASSPTSGGMYEQYF

clone_size: once
cdr3_length: 16
j_call: TRBJ1-5
d_call: .
v_call: TRBV5-6
cdr3_nt: TGTGCCAGCTCTTATGGGGGAGGACTTAGCAATCAGCCCCAGCATTTT
cdr3_aa: CASSYGGGLSNQPQHF

clone_size: .
cdr3_length: 13
j_call: TRBJ2-3
d_call: .
v_call: TRBV12-3/TRBV12-4
cdr3_nt: TGTGCCAGCAGACCTAGTGGGGCCACAGGGCAGTATTTT
cdr3_aa: CASRPSGATGQYF

clone_size: .
cdr3_length: 13
j_call: TRBJ1-5
d_call: .
v_call: TRBV12-3/TRBV12-4
cdr3_nt: TGTGCCAGCAGTCAACGACGGGATCAGCCCCAGCATTTT
cdr3_aa: CASSQRRDQPQHF

clone_size: .
cdr3_length: 18
j_call: TRBJ2-1
d_call: TRBD2
v_call: TRBV5-4
cdr3_nt: TGTGCCAGCAGCACGGGACTAGCGGGGGGAGGGGGTCACAATGAGCAGTTCTTC
cdr3_aa: CASSTGLAGGGGHNEQFF

clone_size: .
cdr3_length: 12
j_call: TRBJ2-2
d_call: .
v_call: TRBV19
cdr3_nt: TGTGCCAGTAGCAGCCTAGCCGGGGAGCTGTTTTTT
cdr3_aa: CASSSLAGELFF

clone_size: .
cdr3_length: 15
j_call: TRBJ1-2
d_call: .
v_call: TRBV19
cdr3_nt: TGTGCCAGTTCCATCATTGGCGATAGCGGCTATGGCTACACCTTC
cdr3_aa: CASSIIGDSGYGYTF

clone_size: .
cdr3_length: 16
j_call: TRBJ1-5
d_call: TRBD1
v_call: TRBV19
cdr3_nt: TGTGCCAGTAGTATAGGGACAGGGAGCGGCAATCAGCCCCAGCATTTT
cdr3_aa: CASSIGTGSGNQPQHF

clone_size: .
cdr3_length: 11
j_call: TRBJ1-1
d_call: .
v_call: TRBV19
cdr3_nt: TGTGCCAGTAGTATAGTGAGTGGAGCTTTCTTT
cdr3_aa: CASSIVSGAFF

clone_size: once
cdr3_length: 15
j_call: TRBJ1-1
d_call: .
v_call: TRBV4-2
cdr3_nt: TGTGCCAGCAGCCAAGATTGGGGAGGGAACACTGAAGCTTTCTTT
cdr3_aa: CASSQDWGGNTEAFF

clone_size: .
cdr3_length: 14
j_call: TRBJ2-7
d_call: TRBD2
v_call: TRBV5-5
cdr3_nt: TGTGCCAGCAGCTACTTAGCGGGCGGAGGCGAGCAGTACTTC
cdr3_aa: CASSYLAGGGEQYF

clone_size: .
cdr3_length: 15
j_call: TRBJ2-2
d_call: .
v_call: TRBV4-1
cdr3_nt: TGCGCCAGCAGCCTTGGGGAGCCGAACACCGGGGAGCTGTTTTTT
cdr3_aa: CASSLGEPNTGELFF

clone_size: .
cdr3_length: 13
j_call: TRBJ2-3
d_call: .
v_call: TRBV7-2
cdr3_nt: TGTGCCAGCAGCTCTCGCCAGGGTTTCACGCAGTATTTT
cdr3_aa: CASSSRQGFTQYF

clone_size: .
cdr3_length: 15
j_call: TRBJ2-7
d_call: TRBD2
v_call: TRBV6-5
cdr3_nt: TGTGCCAGCAGCCAGGAGGCGGGGGGCTCCTACGAGCAGTACTTC
cdr3_aa: CASSQEAGGSYEQYF

clone_size: .
cdr3_length: 16
j_call: TRBJ1-2
d_call: .
v_call: TRBV6-1
cdr3_nt: TGTGCCAGCAGTGAAGGGGCCATTCCTTTTTACTATGGCTACACCTTC
cdr3_aa: CASSEGAIPFYYGYTF

clone_size: .
cdr3_length: 17
j_call: TRBJ1-6
d_call: TRBD1
v_call: TRBV19
cdr3_nt: TGTGCCAGTAGTTTTCTACAGGGGGCTCATTGGAATTCACCCCTCCACTTT
cdr3_aa: CASSFLQGAHWNSPLHF

clone_size: .
cdr3_length: 11
j_call: TRBJ1-2
d_call: TRBD1
v_call: TRBV10-3
cdr3_nt: TGTGCCACTGGGACAGGGGAAGGCTACACCTTC
cdr3_aa: CATGTGEGYTF

clone_size: few
cdr3_length: 13
j_call: TRBJ1-4
d_call: .
v_call: TRBV6-5
cdr3_nt: TGTGCCAGCAGCGGGGGATCTAATGAAAAACTGTTTTTT
cdr3_aa: CASSGGSNEKLFF

clone_size: .
cdr3_length: 15
j_call: TRBJ2-7
d_call: TRBD2
v_call: TRBV7-2
cdr3_nt: TGTGCCAGCAGCCCTAGCGGGGGGATTTCCTACGAGCAGTACTTC
cdr3_aa: CASSPSGGISYEQYF